These 21 T cell receptor beta chains were sequenced from one sample in a study of cytomegalovirus exposure and HLA in healthy donors. Both 60 Vbeta primers and 13 Jbeta primers went into the PCR. The table came from immunoSEQ multiplex PCR; TCRdb's copy has only in-frame clones and leaves some out. This sample has some 90,000 clones, with 76% found just once. The sequenced material came from PBMCs. The receptor set was obtained from a man aged 35 to 55 in good health and CMV-seronegative.

The chain recombines TRBV6-5 with TRBJ1-1; 8 bases line up with TRBD1. This CDR3 comprises 12 residues. Germline-derived CDR1 and CDR2 are MNHEY and SVGAGI. V lost 0 bases, J lost 13 bases, and 4 bases stayed unmatched. The CDR3 protein is CASSYSNRGVFF. CDR3 sequence (DNA): TGTGCCAGCAGTTACTCGAACAGGGGGGTTTTCTTT.

This chain connects TRBV7-2 to TRBJ2-1, with 8 bases matching TRBD1. The CDR3 is made up of 17 amino acids. Germline CDR1 is SGHTA and CDR2 is FQGNSA. The ends lost 4 bases at V and 4 bases at J; junction bases unmatched: 12. This chain's CDR3 is CASSYSSQGAGYNEQFF. The CDR3 DNA sequence: TGTGCCAGCAGCTATTCCTCTCAGGGGGCGGGATACAATGAGCAGTTCTTC.

The CDR3 protein is CASRPGGPGELFF. CDR3 nucleotide sequence: TGTGCCAGCCGACCTGGGGGCCCCGGGGAGCTGTTTTTT. The chain employs TRBV5-6 and TRBJ2-2; D may be TRBD1 (6 bases). Germline assignment: CDR1 SGHDT and CDR2 YYEEEE. The CDR3 is 13 residues long. Trimming cost V 7 bases and J 6 bases, with 13 bases left between them.

CDR3 DNA: TGCAGCGTCCAACGCCCCCCAGGATCTTGGGGCTACACCTTC. Protein sequence: CSVQRPPGSWGYTF. The chain is built from TRBV29-1 and TRBJ1-2; unclear D gene. V gave up 6 bases and J gave up 8 bases, with 22 bases separating them. Germline values: CDR1 SQVTM, CDR2 ANQGSEA. The CDR3 is 14 residues long.

This clone was counted between two and nine times. This chain links TRBV28 with TRBJ2-7; TRBD2 aligns across 7 bases. CDR3 length equals 14 residues. Germline CDR1 is MDHEN and CDR2 is SYDVKM. The ends lost 4 bases at V and 2 bases at J; junction bases unmatched: 5. CDR3 nucleotides: TGTGCCAGCAGTTCCCCACGGGGGGCCTACGAGCAGTACTTC. This sequence encodes CASSSPRGAYEQYF.

The genes are TRBV7-9 and TRBJ1-1; D unclear. V shed 1 base and J shed 0 bases, with 6 bases lying between them. Germline V gene lookup returns CDR1 SEHNR and CDR2 FQNEAQ (reference sequence). The CDR3 is 14 residues long. The CDR3 sequence is CASSLDSVNTEAFF. CDR3 nucleotide sequence: TGTGCCAGCAGCTTAGATTCGGTGAACACTGAAGCTTTCTTT. The entire variable domain, with the rest obtained from reference TRBV7-9 and TRBJ1-1, is as follows: DTGVSQNPRHKITKRGQNVTFRCDPISEHNRLYWYRQTLGQGPEFLTYFQNEAQLEKSRLLSDRFSAERPKGSFSTLEIQRTEQGDSAMYLCASSLDSVNTEAFFGQGTRLTVV.

J is TRBJ2-7 and V is TRBV30, with D uncertain. The V and J ends lost 4 bases and 3 bases respectively, with 13 bases between them. CDR3 length: 13 residues. From germline, CDR1 is GTSNPN and CDR2 SVGIG (reference sequence). CDR3: CAWKFGPSYEQYF. The CDR3 coding sequence is TGTGCCTGGAAATTCGGTCCGAGCTACGAGCAGTACTTC.

This clone has only one observation. The V call is TRBV10-3, the J call TRBJ1-4, with TRBD1 identical over 7 bases. After removal of 3 bases from V and 4 bases from J, the junction contained 5 bases not matched to a gene. The CDR3 runs to 15 residues. Per germline, CDR1 ENHRY and CDR2 SYGVKD. The CDR3 protein is CAISDSRDSNEKLFF. DNA of the CDR3: TGTGCCATCAGTGACTCTAGGGACAGTAATGAAAAACTGTTTTTT.

The V call is TRBV19, the J call TRBJ1-4, with a possible D match to TRBD1 (6 bases). The CDR3 is 17 residues long. Germline values: CDR1 LNHDA, CDR2 SQIVND (reference sequence). V lost 4 bases to trimming and J lost 2 bases, with 17 bases between them. The CDR3 DNA reads TGTGCCAGTAGTAACCGGGACACGAGATTTACTAATGAAAAACTGTTTTTT. It codes for CASSNRDTRFTNEKLFF.

This clone showed up just a few times. V and J are TRBV5-1 and TRBJ1-4, with 9 positions matching TRBD1. After removal of 6 bases from V and 4 bases from J, the junction contained 4 bases not matched to a gene. CDR3 size: 14 residues. Germline CDR1 is SGHRS and CDR2 is YFSETQ. The DNA of the CDR3 is TGCGCCAGCAATGGACAGGGGAATAATGAAAAACTGTTTTTT. Its translation is CASNGQGNNEKLFF.

V usage is TRBV30 and J usage is TRBJ1-2; the match to TRBD1 covers 7 bases. V shed 8 bases and J 6 bases; nucleotides not matched to a gene: 9. The CDR3 loop spans 12 amino acids. From germline, CDR1 is GTSNPN and CDR2 SVGIG (reference sequence). In DNA form, the CDR3 reads TGTGCCGGGCACAGGGGATTGGATGGCTACACCTTC. This gives the protein CAGHRGLDGYTF. The full variable domain, completed using reference TRBV30 and TRBJ1-2, is SQTIHQWPATLVQPVGSPLSLECTVEGTSNPNLYWYRQAAGRGLQLLFYSVGIGQISSEVPQNLSASRPQDRQFILSSKKLLLSDSGFYLCAGHRGLDGYTFGSGTRLTVV.

This rearrangement joins TRBV10-3 to TRBJ2-5; 8 nucleotides agree with TRBD2. V was clipped by 6 bases and J by 1 base; unmatched bases: 1. CDR1 is ENHRY, CDR2 SYGVKD, per germline. The CDR3 has 13 residues. CDR3 amino acids: CAISGGVQETQYF. DNA of the CDR3: TGTGCCATCAGCGGGGGGGTCCAAGAGACCCAGTACTTC.

This chain joins TRBV12-2 and TRBJ2-3; TRBD1, the D gene given by the table, was not confirmed from the DNA. TRBV12-2 is described as a pseudogene. CDR3 length: 16 amino acids. The CDR3 protein is CASRDHRDRETDTQYF. The CDR3 nucleotides read TGTGCAAGTCGCGATCACCGGGACAGGGAAACAGATACGCAGTATTTT.

CDR3 nucleotide sequence: TGTGCCAGCAGCCTCCTAGCGGGGGTCCGCACAGATACGCAGTATTTT. It specifies CASSLLAGVRTDTQYF. The V gene is TRBV5-6, the J gene TRBJ2-3, with 10 nucleotides matching TRBD2. J lost 1 base, V lost 4 bases, and 6 bases had no gene match. Looked up from germline, CDR1 is SGHDT and CDR2 is YYEEEE. The CDR3 runs 16 residues.

The rearrangement uses TRBV9 and TRBJ2-7, with 8 bases aligning to TRBD1. The V gene end was trimmed by 2 bases and the J gene end by 6 bases; junction bases not matched to a gene: 7. The CDR3 totals 14 residues. Germline assignment: CDR1 SGDLS and CDR2 YYNGEE. CDR3 nucleotides: TGTGCCAGCAGCGTTAGGACAGGGAATTCCGAGCAGTACTTC. Protein: CASSVRTGNSEQYF.

This clone was recorded once. J is TRBJ1-4 and V is TRBV29-1, with 7 bases matching TRBD1. CDR1 is SQVTM, CDR2 ANQGSEA, per germline. The CDR3 covers 11 residues. Trimming removed 7 bases from V and 11 bases from J; junction bases left unmatched: 7. CDR3 in amino acids: CSGRDREKLFF. The CDR3 nucleotides are TGCAGCGGACGAGACAGGGAGAAACTGTTTTTT.

The V gene is TRBV15, the J gene TRBJ1-5, with no clear D. The CDR3 is made up of 15 amino acids. V lost 0 bases to trimming and J lost 0 bases, with 6 bases between them. Germline CDR1 reads LNHNV; CDR2 reads YYDKDF (reference sequence). The CDR3 reads CATSRDRVSNQPQHF. The CDR3 bases are TGTGCCACCAGCAGAGACCGAGTTAGCAATCAGCCCCAGCATTTT.

The V gene is TRBV18, the J gene TRBJ2-4; 9 nucleotides match TRBD1. The CDR3 runs 14 residues. Germline V gene lookup returns CDR1 KGHSH and CDR2 LQKENI. V was clipped by 6 bases and J by 6 bases; unmatched bases: 6. The DNA of the CDR3 is TGTGCCAGCTCCGCACAGGGGGCAGGAAACATTCAGTACTTC. It translates to CASSAQGAGNIQYF.

The rearrangement uses TRBV21-1 and TRBJ1-5. TRBV21-1 is listed as a pseudogene. This CDR3 has 13 residues. CDR3 sequence (DNA): TGTGCCAGTAGCGGAGGGGAAAATCAGCCCCAGCATTTT. As protein: CASSGGENQPQHF.

V gene TRBV29-1 combines with J gene TRBJ1-2; D not certain. Germline V gene sequence: CDR1 SQVTM, CDR2 ANQGSEA. The CDR3 has 13 amino acids. V was clipped by 7 bases and J by 2 bases, with 14 bases between them. CDR3 region: CSGRPPGNYGYTF. The CDR3 DNA reads as TGCAGCGGCCGACCCCCCGGGAACTATGGCTACACCTTC.

The V and J genes are TRBV6-6 and TRBJ2-3, with 7 positions matching TRBD2. CDR1 is MNHNY and CDR2 is SVGAGI in the germline V gene (reference sequence). The CDR3 spans 16 residues. V gave up 6 bases and J gave up 1 base; unmatched junction bases: 10. Here the CDR3 DNA reads TGTGCCAGCAGCACCAGGGACTACGGGGGCACAGATACGCAGTATTTT. This gives the protein CASSTRDYGGTDTQYF.